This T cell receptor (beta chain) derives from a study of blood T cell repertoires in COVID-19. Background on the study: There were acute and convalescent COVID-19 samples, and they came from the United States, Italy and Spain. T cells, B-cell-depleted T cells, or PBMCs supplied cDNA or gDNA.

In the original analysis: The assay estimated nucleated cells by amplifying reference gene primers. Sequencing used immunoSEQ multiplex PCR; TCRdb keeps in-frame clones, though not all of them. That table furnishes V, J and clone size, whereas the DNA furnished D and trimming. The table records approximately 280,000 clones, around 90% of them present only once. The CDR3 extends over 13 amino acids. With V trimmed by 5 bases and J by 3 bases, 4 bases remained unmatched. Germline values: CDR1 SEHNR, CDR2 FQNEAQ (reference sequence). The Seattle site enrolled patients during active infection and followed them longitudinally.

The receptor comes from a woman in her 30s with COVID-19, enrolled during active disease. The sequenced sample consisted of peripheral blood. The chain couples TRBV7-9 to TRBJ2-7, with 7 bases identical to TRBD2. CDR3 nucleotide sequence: TGTGCCAGCAGCCGAGGGAGGGTCTACGAGCAGTACTTC. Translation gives CASSRGRVYEQYF. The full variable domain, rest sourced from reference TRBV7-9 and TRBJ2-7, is DTGVSQNPRHKITKRGQNVTFRCDPISEHNRLYWYRQTLGQGPEFLTYFQNEAQLEKSRLLSDRFSAERPKGSFSTLEIQRTEQGDSAMYLCASSRGRVYEQYFGPGTRLTVT.